This T cell receptor beta chain was sequenced for a study of beta chain features in type 1 diabetes. Points from the study as a whole: TCRB CDR3 length was moderately but significantly reduced in all four CD4+ subsets of Type 1 diabetes patients. Resolution of whether HLA type affects TCRB rearrangement was not achieved here.

To note about this clone: The antigen remains unidentified.

The whole isolated RNA underwent reverse transcription, so sequencing captured expressed TCRB transcripts. The table came from immunoSEQ multiplex PCR; TCRdb's copy has only in-frame clones and leaves some out. The sample holds about 660,000 clones, about 14% seen once. J was trimmed by 4 bases and V by 5 bases; bases with no gene match: 6. The CDR3 is 14 amino acids. The germline CDR1 and CDR2 sequences are LNHNV and YYDKDF (reference sequence). The source material was naive CD4+ T cells from blood. This chain uses TRBV15 with TRBJ2-3; 7 bases align to TRBD1. This receptor was obtained from a man in his late teens or twenties with type 1 diabetes. The CDR3 bases are TGTGCCACCAGCTTCCGACAGGGCCCAGATACGCAGTATTTT. It yields the protein CATSFRQGPDTQYF.